This entry lists 5 T cell receptor beta chains sequenced from one sample in a study of OX40 agonist ivuxolimab in advanced cancers. Assay: immunoSEQ multiplex PCR; the TCRdb copy retains only in-frame clones and omits some. The sample includes over 40,000 clones, more than 70% of them seen just once. Sequenced here: CD4+ or CD8+ T cells sorted from blood, sampled in a trial of the OX40 agonist ivuxolimab. These receptors originate from an adult with an advanced solid tumor such as melanoma, head and neck, liver or kidney cancer.

J is TRBJ2-3 and V is TRBV21-1; the DNA was not used to check the table's D call, TRBD2. TRBV21-1 is flagged as a pseudogene. The CDR3 sequence is 14 residues long. In nucleotides, the CDR3 is TGTGCCAGCAGCAAAGATAGATTAGAAGATACGCAGTATTTT. Translation gives CASSKDRLEDTQYF.

This chain connects TRBV4-1 to TRBJ2-3; 8 nucleotides match TRBD2. Germline V gene data show CDR1 as MGHRA and CDR2 as YSYEKL. CDR3 length equals 17 residues. The junction had 10 bases not matched to a gene; V was cut back by 4 bases and J by 1 base. CDR3 DNA: TGCGCCAGCAGCCTAACCCCAACTAGCGGAGGCACAGATACGCAGTATTTT. It specifies CASSLTPTSGGTDTQYF.

This clone was recorded a few times. V usage is TRBV6-1 and J usage is TRBJ2-3; D ambiguous. The V gene's germline CDR1 is MNHNS and CDR2 SASEGT. The germline V and J ends were trimmed by 6 bases and 2 bases, with 9 bases remaining between them. This CDR3 is built from 13 residues. The CDR3 protein is CASRNPPTDTQYF. CDR3 in DNA: TGTGCCAGCAGAAACCCTCCCACAGATACGCAGTATTTT.

The genes are TRBV6-6 and TRBJ1-1, with 9 bases lining up with TRBD1. The CDR3 is made up of 16 amino acids. Looked up from germline, CDR1 is MNHNY and CDR2 is SVGAGI (reference sequence). V trimming: 1 base; J trimming: 3 bases; junction bases outside the gene matches: 6. The CDR3, as DNA: TGTGCCAGCAGTTACTTGACAGGGGGTCTTGACACTGAAGCTTTCTTT. Translating gives CASSYLTGGLDTEAFF.

This clone has more than one count but fewer than ten. The chain carries TRBV7-2 and TRBJ2-1, with a tentative D call TRBD2 (6 bases). Trimming pared 1 base from V and 7 bases from J, leaving 14 bases between. Germline CDR1 SGHTA, CDR2 FQGNSA. The CDR3 is 15 amino acids. The CDR3 here is CASSLDGGYRNEQFF. CDR3 bases: TGTGCCAGCAGCTTAGATGGAGGGTATAGGAATGAGCAGTTCTTC.